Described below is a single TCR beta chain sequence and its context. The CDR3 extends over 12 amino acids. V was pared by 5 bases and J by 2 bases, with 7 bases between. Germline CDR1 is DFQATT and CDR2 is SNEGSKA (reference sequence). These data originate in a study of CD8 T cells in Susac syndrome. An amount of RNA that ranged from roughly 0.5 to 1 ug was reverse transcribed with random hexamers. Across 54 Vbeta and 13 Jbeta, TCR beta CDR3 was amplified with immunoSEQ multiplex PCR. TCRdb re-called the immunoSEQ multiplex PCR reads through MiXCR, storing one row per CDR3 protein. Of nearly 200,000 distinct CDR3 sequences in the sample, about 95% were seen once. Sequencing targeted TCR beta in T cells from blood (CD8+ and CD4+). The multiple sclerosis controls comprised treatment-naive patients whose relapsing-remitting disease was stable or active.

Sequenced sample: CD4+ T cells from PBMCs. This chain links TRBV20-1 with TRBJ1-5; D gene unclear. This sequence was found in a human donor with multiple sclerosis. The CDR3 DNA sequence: TGCAGTGCTTGGCGGCGCAATCAGCCCCAGCATTTT. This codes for CSAWRRNQPQHF.